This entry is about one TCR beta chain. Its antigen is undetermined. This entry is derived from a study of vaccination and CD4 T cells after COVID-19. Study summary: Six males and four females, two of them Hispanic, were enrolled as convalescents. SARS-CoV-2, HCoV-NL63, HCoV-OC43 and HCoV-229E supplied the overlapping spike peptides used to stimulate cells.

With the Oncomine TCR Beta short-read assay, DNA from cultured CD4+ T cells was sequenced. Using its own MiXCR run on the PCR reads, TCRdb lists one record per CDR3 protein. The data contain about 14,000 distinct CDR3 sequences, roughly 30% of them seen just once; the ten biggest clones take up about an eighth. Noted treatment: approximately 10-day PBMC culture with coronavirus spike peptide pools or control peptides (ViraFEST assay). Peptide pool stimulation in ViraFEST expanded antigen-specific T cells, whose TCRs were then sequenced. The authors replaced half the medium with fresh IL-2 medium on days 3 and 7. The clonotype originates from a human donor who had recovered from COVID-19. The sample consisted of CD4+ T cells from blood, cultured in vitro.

As DNA, the CDR3 is TGTGCCAGCAGTTTGCGCCGGGACAGTCCGCGAACCCAGTACTTC. Its translation: CASSLRRDSPRTQYF. The chain links TRBV28 to TRBJ2-5; 7 bases map to TRBD1. The CDR3 contains 15 residues. Germline V CDR1 and CDR2: MDHEN, SYDVKM. With 3 bases clipped from V and 8 bases from J, the junction kept 12 bases outside the gene matches.